This T cell receptor (beta chain) was identified in a study of T cell repertoires in cytomegalovirus infection. Germline CDR1 and CDR2: DFQATT and SNEGSKA (reference sequence). The CDR3 extends over 15 amino acids. Trimming pared 5 bases from V and 0 bases from J, leaving 17 bases between. TCRdb recomputed calls from the reads with MiXCR, one row per CDR3 protein. The data contain approximately 700,000 distinct CDR3 sequences, less than 40% of them singletons. This clonotype was observed a few times. The TCR originated in a human donor in good health (CMV status not recorded). Some clones in this sample may be carry-over from other donors' samples. The sample comprised PBMCs. The J gene is TRBJ2-7, the V gene TRBV20-1; no reliable D call. CDR3 sequence (DNA): TGCAGTGCTCCTGACCCTCGTACCTCCTCCTACGAGCAGTACTTC. Protein sequence: CSAPDPRTSSYEQYF.